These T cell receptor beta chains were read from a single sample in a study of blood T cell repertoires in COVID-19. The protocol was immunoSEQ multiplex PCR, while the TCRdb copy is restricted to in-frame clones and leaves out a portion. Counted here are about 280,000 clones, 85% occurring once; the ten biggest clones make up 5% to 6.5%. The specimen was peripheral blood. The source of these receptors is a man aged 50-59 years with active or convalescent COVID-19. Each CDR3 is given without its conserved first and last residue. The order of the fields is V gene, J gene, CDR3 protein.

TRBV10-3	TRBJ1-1	AISRTGETEAF
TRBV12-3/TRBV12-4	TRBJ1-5	ASSLNRVQPQH
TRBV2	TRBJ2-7	ASTGPLSSYEQY
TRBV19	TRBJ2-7	ASSLGLAGEYEQY
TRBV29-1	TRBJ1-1	SVEIRTVNTEAF
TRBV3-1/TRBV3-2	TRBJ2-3	ASSRGVAGADTQY
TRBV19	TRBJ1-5	ASRTRTGTQPQH
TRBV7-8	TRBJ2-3	ASSYDRASSDTQY
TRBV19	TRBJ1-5	ASRLTGNSNQPQH
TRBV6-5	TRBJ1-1	ASSYGQGNTEAF
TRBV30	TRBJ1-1	AWATGKAEAF
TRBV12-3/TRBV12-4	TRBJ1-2	ASTPGGGGYT
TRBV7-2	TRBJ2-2	ASSLDSGTGELF
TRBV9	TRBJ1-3	ASSVSGTGSPPGNTIY
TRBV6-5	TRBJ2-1	ASRMTSGSHEQF
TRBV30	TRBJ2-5	AWAAQTRETQY
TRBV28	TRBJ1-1	ASSLSQGITEAF
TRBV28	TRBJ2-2	ASSFPRQGNTGELF
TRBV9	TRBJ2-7	ASAQGTGVFYEQY
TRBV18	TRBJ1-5	ASSPDIDQPQH
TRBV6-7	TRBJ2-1	ASSYSDKRGEQF
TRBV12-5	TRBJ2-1	ASGGLAGAVDEQF
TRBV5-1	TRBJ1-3	ASSLDTGSGNTIY
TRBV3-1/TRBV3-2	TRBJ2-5	ASSARSGTGKETQY
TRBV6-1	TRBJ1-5	ASSEGSRGPSNQPQH
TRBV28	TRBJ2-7	ASRGALGHITYEQY
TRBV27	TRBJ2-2	ASSFLGEGTGELF
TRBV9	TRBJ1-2	ASSPPGTGDNYGYT
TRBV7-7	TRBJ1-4	ASSSGQASIEKLF
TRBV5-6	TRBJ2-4	ASSLGPRSPY
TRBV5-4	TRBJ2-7	ASGTSGYEQY
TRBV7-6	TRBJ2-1	ASSLGTSGYNEQF
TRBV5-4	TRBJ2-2	ASSLEPGIAGELF